The rows below give T cell receptor beta chains drawn from one sample of a study of shared clonotypes between healthy human individuals. Clones were read by immunoSEQ multiplex PCR, and TCRdb kept only the in-frame ones, dropping some. The data show a few million clones, around 94% seen once. The sample was naive CD4+ T cells sorted from blood. Every receptor here comes from a man aged 18 to 35 in good health. CDR3s leave out the opening cysteine and the closing phenylalanine or tryptophan.

V	J	CDR3
TRBV28	TRBJ2-1	ASSAGGGHNEQF
TRBV27	TRBJ2-7	ASSIRRPTGGDYYEQY
TRBV5-4	TRBJ1-2	ASRPGGSGYGYT
TRBV2	TRBJ2-5	ASVSGGGETQY
TRBV7-9	TRBJ2-5	ASSQGAGEIQETQY
TRBV7-2	TRBJ1-1	ASSLRTGSYTEAF
TRBV5-1	TRBJ2-7	ASSNRDRGSYEQY
TRBV5-1	TRBJ1-2	ASSVEEPYGYT
TRBV6-1	TRBJ1-6	ASLPGGNSPLH
TRBV5-1	TRBJ2-5	ASRKTGGAETQY
TRBV28	TRBJ1-5	AKRGGLIIRPQH
TRBV5-1	TRBJ1-2	ASSLSQELGGYT
TRBV5-1	TRBJ2-3	ASSPGPVPDTQY
TRBV6-5	TRBJ1-3	ASSYSQQVLNTIY
TRBV14	TRBJ1-1	ASSPPGRKNTEAF
TRBV2	TRBJ2-5	ASSPSRVETQY
TRBV19	TRBJ1-6	ASFSGTPGGTLH
TRBV6-5	TRBJ1-2	ASSRDGQYGYT
TRBV11-2	TRBJ1-1	ASSLAYPDPNTEAF
TRBV18	TRBJ2-7	ASSPDRNSYEQY
TRBV6-5	TRBJ2-5	ASSTTGRQETQY
TRBV7-9	TRBJ1-5	ASSPQGGGNQPQH
TRBV10-3	TRBJ1-3	ATGRDSGNTIY
TRBV28	TRBJ1-6	ASSSGQGNSPLH
TRBV14	TRBJ1-2	ASSQGPGLNYGYT
TRBV2	TRBJ1-5	ASRPDRQENQPQH
TRBV7-3	TRBJ2-1	ASSSTGVDEQF
TRBV5-6	TRBJ2-7	ASSETSGSSYEQY
TRBV25-1	TRBJ2-2	ASSERSGTPGELF
TRBV9	TRBJ1-2	ASSVDGGRKRESYT
TRBV5-1	TRBJ1-1	ASSPWTGDNTEAF
TRBV19	TRBJ1-1	ASSIDLTGGPEAF
TRBV9	TRBJ2-1	ASSQMGRIDYNEQF
TRBV7-2	TRBJ1-2	ASSLEVGGHYGYT
TRBV6-5	TRBJ1-3	ASTYPGTGRGNTIY
TRBV6-7	TRBJ2-5	ASSYGQKYQETQY
TRBV2	TRBJ2-1	ASSETLGGGLRNEQF
TRBV5-6	TRBJ2-7	ASSFRLQY
TRBV6-6	TRBJ1-4	ASSLVGTNEKLF
TRBV19	TRBJ1-6	ASRRTAGNSPLH
TRBV6-5	TRBJ1-1	ASRQPSLKNTEAF
TRBV29-1	TRBJ1-1	SVRRVGNTEAF
TRBV9	TRBJ2-7	ASSVTDLKPEQY
TRBV11-2	TRBJ1-5	ASSSQQDQPQH
TRBV18	TRBJ2-6	ASSVSSTGGGANVLT
TRBV7-9	TRBJ2-1	ASSLGTSGNNEQF
TRBV6-1	TRBJ1-2	ASSEETGVVYYGYT
TRBV2	TRBJ1-2	ASSEGGVSYGYT
TRBV5-1	TRBJ1-4	ASSLVNGPWGQEKLF
TRBV18	TRBJ2-3	ASSPQGSDTQY
TRBV11-3	TRBJ2-1	ASSLREPSYNEQF
TRBV5-4	TRBJ1-6	ASSLGEVSPLH
TRBV11-2	TRBJ2-5	ASSLGNKETQY
TRBV7-3	TRBJ2-2	ASSLGTANTGELF
TRBV4-1	TRBJ1-2	ASSQEVTAPYGYT
TRBV5-1	TRBJ2-1	ASSSGGGYEQF
TRBV5-7	TRBJ2-1	ASSLGLAGAYNEQF
TRBV30	TRBJ1-2	AWRRRDRGPI
TRBV4-1	TRBJ2-1	ASSQSGEQF